These 23 T cell receptor beta chains share one sample of origin, sequenced in a study of blood T cell repertoires in COVID-19. Repertoires were generated with immunoSEQ multiplex PCR, while TCRdb's copy carries only in-frame clones and drops some. The sample carries some 350,000 clones, around 90% recorded once. Sequencing was carried out using PBMCs or T cells enriched from blood (not recorded which). The receptor set was obtained from a man aged 25-40 years who had recovered from COVID-19.

The CDR3 spells CASSTREASPSYEQYF. DNA of the CDR3: TGTGCCAGCAGTACCCGGGAAGCATCTCCCTCCTACGAGCAGTACTTC. This rearrangement joins TRBV6-6 to TRBJ2-7, with TRBD2 as a possible D gene (5 bases). The germline CDR1 and CDR2 sequences are MNHNY and SVGAGI (reference sequence). The CDR3 length is 16 residues. The ends were cut back, 5 bases at V and 0 bases at J, with 17 bases in the middle.

V and J are TRBV10-2 and TRBJ2-3, with D tentatively TRBD2 (6 bases). Germline CDR1 WSHSY, CDR2 SAAADI. The CDR3 runs 14 residues. Trimming cost V 8 bases and J 2 bases, with 14 bases left between them. CDR3 coding DNA: TGCGCCAGCTCCCTGGCGGGAAACACAGATACGCAGTATTTT. Protein product: CASSLAGNTDTQYF.

The chain combines TRBV3-1 (or the pseudogene TRBV3-2) with TRBJ2-7, with 9 bases identical to TRBD2. The junction had 6 bases not matched to a gene; V was cut back by 0 bases and J by 3 bases. Germline V gene data show CDR1 as LGHDT and CDR2 as YNNKEL (reference sequence). There are 16 residues in the CDR3. CDR3: CASSQEAGGPHYEQYF. The CDR3 region has the DNA TGTGCCAGCAGCCAAGAAGCGGGGGGCCCTCACTACGAGCAGTACTTC.

The chain recombines TRBV10-3 with TRBJ1-2, with TRBD1 matching 10 bases. Looked up from germline, CDR1 is ENHRY and CDR2 is SYGVKD. With 4 bases clipped from V and 2 bases from J, the junction kept 1 base outside the gene matches. The CDR3 has 14 amino acids. CDR3 amino acids: CAISGDRGNYGYTF. CDR3 DNA: TGTGCCATCAGTGGGGACAGGGGAAACTATGGCTACACCTTC.

The chain uses TRBV7-9 and TRBJ2-1; D possibly corresponds to TRBD2 (5 bases). Germline V gene data show CDR1 as SEHNR and CDR2 as FQNEAQ (reference sequence). The V gene lost 5 bases and the J gene lost 8 bases, with 7 bases spanning the gap. The CDR3 is 11 amino acids. The CDR3 coding sequence is TGTGCCAGCAGCCCTAGCCATGAGCAGTTCTTC. This translates into CASSPSHEQFF.

This chain connects TRBV11-1 to TRBJ1-4; TRBD1 matches at 7 bases. This CDR3 spans 15 amino acids. Germline trimming cut 2 bases from V and 6 bases from J; bases unmatched to any gene: 6. The germline V gene encodes CDR1 SGHAT and CDR2 FQDESV (reference sequence). The CDR3, as DNA: TGTGCCAGCAGCTTACGCCGCACAGGGGATGAAAAACTGTTTTTT. It encodes CASSLRRTGDEKLFF.

This clone appeared a single time. The chain employs TRBV7-9 and TRBJ2-3; D uncertain. The germline V gene encodes CDR1 SEHNR and CDR2 FQNEAQ (reference sequence). Trimming took off 1 base at V and 0 bases at J, with 8 bases between the two ends. This CDR3 has 15 residues. The CDR3 loop is CASSLVSPSTDTQYF. The CDR3 region has the DNA TGTGCCAGCAGCTTAGTTAGCCCCAGCACAGATACGCAGTATTTT.

V usage is TRBV9 and J usage is TRBJ2-1; TRBD2 agrees at 11 bases. CDR3 length equals 17 residues. The V and J ends lost 1 base and 8 bases, in that order; junction bases with no gene match: 11. CDR1 and CDR2 (germline): SGDLS, YYNGEE. CDR3 bases: TGTGCCAGCAGCGTATCGCTAGCGGGGGGATTTTTCGATGAGCAGTTCTTC. Amino acid sequence: CASSVSLAGGFFDEQFF.

The J gene is TRBJ1-3, the V gene TRBV7-9; D gene ambiguous. Trimming left V 5 bases short and J 4 bases short, with 18 bases between. Germline V lookup: CDR1 SEHNR, CDR2 FQNEAQ (reference sequence). This CDR3 spans 16 amino acids. CDR3 protein: CASSPSGRAIGNTIYF. The CDR3 nucleotides are TGTGCCAGCAGCCCCTCGGGGAGGGCGATCGGAAACACCATATATTTT.

The chain is built from TRBV19 and TRBJ2-2; perhaps TRBD1 as D (6 bases). Trimming cost V 1 base and J 7 bases, with 10 bases left between them. The CDR3 is 14 residues long. In germline, CDR1 is LNHDA, CDR2 SQIVND (reference sequence). This CDR3 is CASSIVQGHGELFF. In DNA, the CDR3 is TGTGCCAGTAGTATAGTCCAGGGGCACGGGGAGCTGTTTTTT.

The CDR3 here is CAWSVGGYSNQPQHF. CDR3 in DNA: TGTGCCTGGAGTGTTGGAGGGTATAGCAATCAGCCCCAGCATTTT. The chain combines TRBV30 with TRBJ1-5; no definite D call. This CDR3 contains 15 residues. In germline, CDR1 is GTSNPN, CDR2 SVGIG (reference sequence). The V end was cut by 0 bases, the J end by 0 bases, with 9 bases between.

The chain combines TRBV9 with TRBJ2-1, with D possibly matching TRBD2 (6 bases). This CDR3 contains 15 residues. Per germline, CDR1 SGDLS and CDR2 YYNGEE. The V and J ends lost 0 bases and 4 bases respectively, with 11 bases between them. The CDR3 nucleotides are TGTGCCAGCAGCGTAGCAGCGGGTATGTACAATGAGCAGTTCTTC. Translation: CASSVAAGMYNEQFF.

The rearrangement joins TRBV19 to TRBJ1-2; 12 bases line up with TRBD1. The germline V gene has CDR1 LNHDA and CDR2 SQIVND (reference sequence). The V segment lost 6 bases and the J segment 5 bases; nucleotides outside the gene matches: 7. The CDR3 spans 15 residues. The CDR3 DNA sequence: TGTGCCAGTAGACCCGGGACAGGGGGCTCGTATGGCTACACCTTC. Amino acid sequence: CASRPGTGGSYGYTF.

The genes are TRBV18 and TRBJ2-1, with D hard to call. V lost 4 bases and J lost 6, with 7 bases in between. This CDR3 spans 12 amino acids. Per germline, CDR1 KGHSH and CDR2 LQKENI. In DNA, the CDR3 is TGTGCCAGCTCACTTGGCAGCAATGAGCAGTTCTTC. The encoded protein is CASSLGSNEQFF.

A few counts support this clone. The chain combines TRBV5-1 with TRBJ1-1, with D possibly TRBD1 on 5 matching bases. Deletions cut 1 base from V and 4 bases from J, with 8 bases between. CDR3 length: 13 amino acids. Germline values: CDR1 SGHRS, CDR2 YFSETQ. The CDR3 coding sequence is TGCGCCAGCAGCTTGATGGGGGGCACTGAAGCTTTCTTT. It codes for CASSLMGGTEAFF.

The chain couples TRBV4-1 to TRBJ2-7, with a tentative D call TRBD2 (6 bases). The CDR3 consists of 16 residues. V was shortened by 2 bases and J by 2 bases, with 16 bases between the two germline ends. Germline values: CDR1 MGHRA, CDR2 YSYEKL. The CDR3 spells CASSQRGTEYTYEQYF. CDR3 DNA sequence: TGCGCCAGCAGCCAACGCGGGACGGAGTACACCTACGAGCAGTACTTC.

This clone was counted a few times. CDR3 sequence reads: CASSSGQGRGEKLFF. Written as DNA, the CDR3 is TGTGCCAGCTCATCGGGACAGGGTCGAGGTGAAAAACTGTTTTTT. The gene calls are TRBV18 and TRBJ1-4, with 9 nucleotides matching TRBD1. The V gene end was trimmed by 5 bases and the J gene end by 7 bases; junction bases not matched to a gene: 8. The CDR3 totals 15 residues. Germline lookup yields CDR1 KGHSH and CDR2 LQKENI.

This sequence joins TRBV24-1 and TRBJ1-2, with TRBD1 matching 7 bases. There are 16 residues in the CDR3. Germline V lookup: CDR1 KGHDR, CDR2 SFDVKD. Unmatched junction bases numbered 12, after V lost 3 bases and J lost 6 bases. The CDR3 sequence is CATSDPHDRDGNGYTF. DNA for the CDR3: TGTGCCACCAGTGATCCCCATGACAGGGATGGGAATGGCTACACCTTC.

V is TRBV3-1 (or the pseudogene TRBV3-2) and J is TRBJ1-2, with TRBD1 identical over 7 bases. The CDR3 has 18 residues. Losses at the gene ends were 0 bases for V and 0 bases for J; bases not matched to a gene: 10. Germline V gene lookup returns CDR1 LGHDT and CDR2 YNNKEL (reference sequence). The CDR3 reads CASSQDKIGTASNYGYTF. In DNA, the CDR3 is TGTGCCAGCAGCCAAGATAAAATAGGGACAGCCTCTAACTATGGCTACACCTTC.

The J gene is TRBJ2-2, the V gene TRBV7-6, with 9 bases lining up with TRBD2. Germline V CDR1 and CDR2: SGHVS, FNYEAQ. The CDR3 totals 16 residues. J gave up 2 bases and V 2 bases, and 3 bases lay outside the gene matches. CDR3 sequence (DNA): TGTGCCAGCAGCTTAAGCGGGGGGACAAACACCGGGGAGCTGTTTTTT. Its protein is CASSLSGGTNTGELFF.

The chain recombines TRBV4-2 with TRBJ2-5, with 11 bases aligning to TRBD2. The CDR3 is 17 amino acids. Germline CDR1 and CDR2: LGHNA and YNFKEQ. The trim removed 2 bases at V and 5 bases at J, leaving 10 bases unmatched. CDR3 bases: TGTGCCAGCAGCCAATCCTCTAGCGGGGGGCCTGGGGAGACCCAGTACTTC. It codes for CASSQSSSGGPGETQYF.

The DNA of the CDR3 is TGTGCCAGCAGTTTACTAGCGGGGCAAACCTACGAGCAGTACTTC. Its translation: CASSLLAGQTYEQYF. The chain joins TRBV28 to TRBJ2-7; 9 bases fit TRBD2. Germline assignment: CDR1 MDHEN and CDR2 SYDVKM. CDR3 length equals 15 residues. J lost 2 bases, V lost 2 bases, and 4 bases had no gene match. Based on the CDR3 plus reference TRBV28 and TRBJ2-7, the full variable domain is DVKVTQSSRYLVKRTGEKVFLECVQDMDHENMFWYRQDPGLGLRLIYFSYDVKMKEKGDIPEGYSVSREKKERFSLILESASTNQTSMYLCASSLLAGQTYEQYFGPGTRLTVT.

This clone was seen more than once but under ten times. In nucleotides, the CDR3 is TGTGCCAGCAGCTTAGCCCAGGGCTCTAACTATGGCTACACCTTC. Amino acid sequence: CASSLAQGSNYGYTF. The chain is built from TRBV7-6 and TRBJ1-2; a possible D gene is TRBD1 (5 bases). The V and J ends lost 0 bases and 0 bases respectively, with 8 bases between them. CDR3 length: 15 amino acids. Germline V gives CDR1 SGHVS, CDR2 FNYEAQ.